The 28 T cell receptor beta chains reported below all come from one sample, sequenced in a study of blood T cells in healthy people across ages. Primed by a sample-barcoded 5' primer and a J-beta primer mix, a second PCR proceeded for roughly 7 to 12 cycles. One entry per CDR3 protein results from TCRdb running MiXCR on the 5' RACE reads. The sample carries 780,000 or so distinct CDR3 sequences, roughly 25% recorded once. The same specimen was also included in a second study, on T cells of mothers and their children.

Specimen: blood. These receptors were collected from a boy younger than 18 in good health.

V is TRBV18 and J is TRBJ2-5; D unresolved. Near its end, the DNA agrees better with TRBJ2-7, so the J call may be wrong. This CDR3 has 15 amino acids. In germline, CDR1 is KGHSH, CDR2 LQKENI. The CDR3 sequence is CASSPVAVETYEQYF. CDR3 DNA: TGTGCCAGCTCACCGGTTGCGGTAGAAACCTACGAGCAGTACTTC.

This chain joins TRBV7-2 and TRBJ2-5; 13 bases are shared with TRBD2. CDR1 and CDR2 from the germline V gene are SGHTA and FQGNSA. The CDR3 extends over 16 amino acids. V dropped 5 bases and J dropped 5; count of bases not matched to a gene: 8. In DNA, the CDR3 is TGTGCCAGCAGCGTCCCGACTAGCGGGGGGCCGGAGACCCAGTACTTC. Its translation: CASSVPTSGGPETQYF.

The chain employs TRBV5-5 and TRBJ1-5; unclear D gene. Trimming pared 1 base from V and 0 bases from J, leaving 8 bases between. The V gene's germline CDR1 is SGHKS and CDR2 YYEKEE (reference sequence). This CDR3 region has 15 residues. The chain's CDR3 is CASSLTDYSNQPQHF. In DNA form, the CDR3 reads TGTGCCAGCAGCTTGACAGACTATAGCAATCAGCCCCAGCATTTT.

The rearrangement links TRBV5-1 to TRBJ1-4, with D unresolved. Trimming left V 5 bases short and J 8 bases short, with 16 bases between. The CDR3 is 14 amino acids. Germline assignment: CDR1 SGHRS and CDR2 YFSETQ. DNA for the CDR3: TGCGCCAGCAGTTACTCCGGGCAGTCAGAAAAACTGTTTTTT. Translation gives CASSYSGQSEKLFF.

The genes are TRBV20-1 and TRBJ2-7, with D perhaps matching TRBD2 (6 bases). V lost 3 bases to trimming and J lost 7 bases, with 13 bases between them. The CDR3 runs to 12 residues. Germline CDR1 DFQATT, CDR2 SNEGSKA (reference sequence). CDR3 DNA sequence: TGCAGTGCTAGGGAGGAGGGGTGGGAGCAGTACTTC. It codes for CSAREEGWEQYF.

The genes are TRBV3-1 and TRBJ2-7; D is unclear. The germline V gene has CDR1 LGHDT and CDR2 YNNKEL (reference sequence). This CDR3 comprises 11 residues. Trimming stripped 4 bases from V and 5 bases from J, with 6 bases between. The CDR3 nucleotides read TGTGCCAGCAGCCTCGAACACGAGCAGTACTTC. Protein: CASSLEHEQYF.

The V call is TRBV12-3 or TRBV12-4, the J call TRBJ2-1; D possibly corresponds to TRBD1 (6 bases). V lost 7 bases and J lost 0, with 16 bases in between. This CDR3 comprises 16 residues. For the CDR3, the DNA is TGTGCCAGCAAGCCCACAGGGCCAAGCTCCTACAATGAGCAGTTCTTC. Its protein product is CASKPTGPSSYNEQFF.

The chain is built from TRBV29-1 and TRBJ1-1; weak D call: TRBD1 (5 bases). Germline CDR1 is SQVTM and CDR2 is ANQGSEA. This CDR3 comprises 12 residues. Trimming cost V 4 bases and J 1 base, with 7 bases left between them. The CDR3 region is CSVVRANTEAFF. CDR3 in DNA: TGCAGCGTTGTCAGGGCGAACACTGAAGCTTTCTTT.

This rearrangement joins TRBV11-2 to TRBJ2-7, with 8 bases fitting TRBD2. Trimming removed 1 base from V and 1 base from J; junction bases left unmatched: 6. The germline V gene encodes CDR1 SGHAT and CDR2 FQNNGV. The length of the CDR3 is 16 residues. In nucleotides, the CDR3 is TGTGCCAGCAGCTTAGGCCTGGGACTAGTATCCTACGAGCAGTACTTC. This translates into CASSLGLGLVSYEQYF.

This clonotype was counted between two and nine times. This rearrangement joins TRBV10-3 to TRBJ1-1, with D possibly TRBD1 on 5 matching bases. This CDR3 comprises 12 residues. Per germline, CDR1 ENHRY and CDR2 SYGVKD. Trimming removed 8 bases from V and 2 bases from J, with 9 bases in between. The CDR3, as DNA: TGTGCCATCGAGGGGACTAACACTGAAGCTTTCTTT. This encodes CAIEGTNTEAFF.

The chain is built from TRBV7-3 and TRBJ2-7; D may correspond to TRBD1 or TRBD2 (5 bases each). CDR1 is SGHTA, CDR2 FQGTGA, per germline. The CDR3 has 13 residues. Trimming removed 5 bases from V and 6 bases from J, with 14 bases in between. The CDR3 nucleotides are TGTGCCAGCAGCCCGGGCAGGGCGGGCGAGCAGTACTTC. It yields the protein CASSPGRAGEQYF.

This clonotype was counted once. The rearrangement joins TRBV4-1 to TRBJ1-2; D ambiguous. CDR1 MGHRA and CDR2 YSYEKL come from the germline V gene. V dropped 0 bases and J dropped 5 bases, with 13 bases sitting between them. This CDR3 contains 15 residues. Written as DNA, the CDR3 is TGCGCCAGCAGCCAAGAAGATAGGGCCGGTTATGGCTACACCTTC. Residues: CASSQEDRAGYGYTF.

The chain recombines TRBV7-2 with TRBJ2-4; the D is unclear. CDR1 and CDR2 from the germline V gene are SGHTA and FQGNSA. V shed 3 bases and J shed 6 bases, with 6 bases lying between them. The CDR3 runs 12 residues. As DNA, the CDR3 is TGTGCCAGCAGCTTTCCGGGAAACATTCAGTACTTC. It yields the protein CASSFPGNIQYF. The full variable domain, its missing parts supplied by reference TRBV7-2 and TRBJ2-4, is GAGVSQSPSNKVTEKGKDVELRCDPISGHTALYWYRQSLGQGLEFLIYFQGNSAPDKSGLPSDRFSAERTGGSVSTLTIQRTQQEDSAVYLCASSFPGNIQYFGAGTRLSVL.

This chain joins TRBV7-2 and TRBJ2-3; 9 bases map to TRBD2. The CDR3 is made up of 15 amino acids. Germline V gene data show CDR1 as SGHTA and CDR2 as FQGNSA. V was clipped by 2 bases and J by 6 bases; unmatched bases: 6. CDR3 in DNA: TGTGCCAGCAGCTTAATGTTAGCGGGGGAGGATACGCAGTATTTT. It encodes CASSLMLAGEDTQYF.

The V and J genes are TRBV20-1 and TRBJ2-5, with a tentative D call TRBD1 (6 bases). TRBJ2-1 matches the DNA end more closely, so the J call is doubtful. The CDR3 totals 12 residues. Germline V lookup: CDR1 DFQATT, CDR2 SNEGSKA (reference sequence). The CDR3 sequence is CSAISGVNEQFF. CDR3 sequence (DNA): TGCAGTGCTATTTCAGGGGTGAATGAGCAGTTCTTC.

This clonotype has a handful of counts. J is TRBJ2-7 and V is TRBV28; maybe TRBD1 (8 bases). Between the trimmed V and J ends, which lost 5 bases and 3 bases, there was a span of 14 bases. The CDR3 loop spans 14 amino acids. Germline loops: CDR1 MDHEN, CDR2 SYDVKM. Here the CDR3 DNA reads TGTGCCAGCAGTAATACAGGGGGGGGCTACGAGCAGTACTTC. This sequence encodes CASSNTGGGYEQYF.

V is TRBV7-9 and J is TRBJ2-1, with D tentatively TRBD1 or TRBD2 (5 bases each). This CDR3 contains 16 residues. CDR1 is SEHNR, CDR2 FQNEAQ, per germline (reference sequence). Deletions cut 5 bases from V and 4 bases from J, with 18 bases between. In DNA, the CDR3 is TGTGCCAGCAGCCCCTCGGGACCCGGGAATTACAATGAGCAGTTCTTC. Protein product: CASSPSGPGNYNEQFF.

The chain has TRBV7-9 and TRBJ2-7; maybe TRBD2 (6 bases). V lost 8 bases to trimming and J lost 0 bases, with 20 bases between them. CDR3 length equals 16 residues. Germline V lookup: CDR1 SEHNR, CDR2 FQNEAQ (reference sequence). This CDR3 reads CASGHSAGGSSYEQYF. DNA for the CDR3: TGTGCCAGCGGTCACTCGGCCGGGGGTAGCTCCTACGAGCAGTACTTC.

This clonotype was picked up a small number of times. The gene calls are TRBV20-1 and TRBJ1-6; a possible D gene is TRBD1 (6 bases). CDR1 is DFQATT and CDR2 is SNEGSKA in the germline V gene (reference sequence). Trimming took off 5 bases at V and 10 bases at J, with 21 bases between the two ends. The CDR3 is 15 amino acids. The CDR3 is CSAPDSQRDTSPLHF. The DNA of the CDR3 is TGCAGTGCTCCGGACAGCCAAAGGGATACCTCACCCCTCCACTTT.

The chain recombines TRBV15 with TRBJ2-4; D ambiguous. The CDR3 has 15 amino acids. V was shortened by 1 base and J by 9 bases, with 16 bases between the two germline ends. Germline-derived CDR1 and CDR2 are LNHNV and YYDKDF (reference sequence). CDR3 residues: CATSRARAWETIQYF. In nucleotides, the CDR3 is TGTGCCACCAGCAGAGCCCGGGCTTGGGAAACCATTCAGTACTTC.

This chain uses TRBV6-2 or TRBV6-3 with TRBJ2-5, with D perhaps matching TRBD1 or TRBD2 (5 bases each). The J call is in doubt because the DNA end fits TRBJ2-1 better. The germline gives CDR1 MNHEY, CDR2 SVGEGT. The CDR3 is made up of 15 amino acids. The CDR3, as DNA: TGTGCCAGCGGGGCCGGGACGAACACCTACAATGAGCAGTTCTTC. Encoded protein: CASGAGTNTYNEQFF.

This chain uses TRBV15 with TRBJ2-1, with 9 positions matching TRBD2. The CDR3 is made up of 18 amino acids. V lost 0 bases to trimming and J lost 8 bases; unmatched junction nucleotides: 14. The germline V gene has CDR1 LNHNV and CDR2 YYDKDF (reference sequence). CDR3 sequence reads: CATSRDLWREGRWDEQFF. CDR3 sequence (DNA): TGTGCCACCAGCAGAGATCTATGGCGGGAGGGCCGATGGGATGAGCAGTTCTTC.

The chain recombines TRBV4-1 with TRBJ1-1; weak D call: TRBD1 (6 bases). Germline loops: CDR1 MGHRA, CDR2 YSYEKL. V was pared by 3 bases and J by 4 bases, with 12 bases between. The length of the CDR3 is 14 residues. CDR3 protein: CASSQGGYSTEAFF. Here the CDR3 DNA reads TGCGCCAGCAGCCAGGGGGGCTATAGCACTGAAGCTTTCTTT.

CDR3 sequence: CASSQGEAGRNEKLFF. DNA of the CDR3: TGTGCCAGCAGCCAAGGAGAAGCAGGGCGTAATGAAAAACTGTTTTTT. The V and J genes are TRBV11-2 and TRBJ1-4, with D maybe TRBD1 (5 bases). Germline CDR1 and CDR2: SGHAT and FQNNGV. The CDR3 totals 16 residues. Trimming shortened V by 5 bases and J by 4 bases, and 17 bases separated the two germline ends.

The chain links TRBV20-1 to TRBJ2-2, with 9 bases fitting TRBD2. V trimming: 2 bases; J trimming: 4 bases; junction bases outside the gene matches: 8. The CDR3 runs to 16 residues. The V gene's germline CDR1 is DFQATT and CDR2 SNEGSKA (reference sequence). The CDR3 DNA sequence: TGCAGTGCTAGACGGGGTAGCGGGAGAGTCACCGGGGAGCTGTTTTTT. As protein: CSARRGSGRVTGELFF.

The rearrangement uses TRBV12-3 or TRBV12-4 and TRBJ1-5; D unresolved. Between the trimmed V and J ends, which lost 2 bases and 0 bases, there was a span of 8 bases. CDR3 length: 15 residues. DNA of the CDR3: TGTGCCAGCAGTTTACATCCGGATAGCAATCAGCCCCAGCATTTT. Its protein is CASSLHPDSNQPQHF.

This clonotype was seen more than once but under ten times. The chain has TRBV2 and TRBJ2-5, with 11 positions matching TRBD2. CDR1 and CDR2 (germline): SNHLY, FYNNEI. The CDR3 is 15 amino acids. The J segment lost 5 bases and the V segment lost 6 bases, leaving 8 bases of the junction unmatched. CDR3 loop: CASRRTSGSSETQYF. CDR3 DNA: TGTGCCAGCAGGAGAACTAGCGGGAGTTCCGAGACCCAGTACTTC.

V and J are TRBV11-2 and TRBJ2-3, with a possible D match to TRBD2 (5 bases). Germline lookup yields CDR1 SGHAT and CDR2 FQNNGV. With 7 bases removed from V and 0 bases from J, the gap between germline ends came to 23 bases. CDR3 length: 18 residues. The CDR3 DNA sequence: TGTGCCAGCACCTTGAGTGGAGTGGGGAGCCATAGCACAGATACGCAGTATTTT. It codes for CASTLSGVGSHSTDTQYF.